This TCR beta chain originates from a study of blood T cell repertoires in COVID-19. Germline trimming cut 5 bases from V and 10 bases from J; bases unmatched to any gene: 19. From germline, CDR1 is SGHTA and CDR2 FQGNSA. The CDR3 length is 18 residues. The table came from immunoSEQ multiplex PCR; TCRdb's copy has only in-frame clones and leaves some out. Of about 140,000 clones in the sample, around 89% were seen once. V gene TRBV7-2 combines with J gene TRBJ2-1, with 11 bases identical to TRBD2. Sequenced: peripheral blood. This clonotype was obtained from a man aged 60-69 years with active or convalescent COVID-19. The CDR3: CASSQTPTALAGVGEQFF. CDR3 nucleotide sequence: TGTGCCAGCAGCCAAACCCCCACCGCACTAGCGGGAGTAGGCGAGCAGTTCTTC.